These 32 T cell receptor beta chains share one sample of origin, sequenced in a study of blood T cells in healthy people across ages. Alongside a J-beta primer mix, a sample-barcoded 5' primer served in a second PCR lasting about 7 to 11 cycles. TCRdb passed the 5' RACE reads through MiXCR, listing each CDR3 protein once. Of roughly 800,000 distinct CDR3 sequences in the sample, 25% were seen once. A further study also used this sample, focusing on T cells of mothers and their children.

Sequencing used blood. The receptor source for this set is a boy aged 5-17 years in good health.

This clonotype was observed a handful of times. The chain uses TRBV29-1 and TRBJ2-7; tentative D call: TRBD2 (5 bases). This CDR3 comprises 12 residues. Germline V gene sequence: CDR1 SQVTM, CDR2 ANQGSEA. Deletions cut 7 bases from V and 3 bases from J, with 13 bases between. CDR3 amino acids: CSGGPSYYEQYF. CDR3 sequence (DNA): TGCAGCGGAGGGCCCTCCTACTACGAGCAGTACTTC.

The chain has TRBV7-9 and TRBJ2-1; 8 bases are shared with TRBD2. The J segment lost 7 bases and the V segment lost 5 bases, leaving 13 bases of the junction unmatched. This CDR3 has 16 residues. CDR1 is SEHNR, CDR2 FQNEAQ, per germline (reference sequence). CDR3 sequence reads: CASSPSSGTRFNEQFF. CDR3 bases: TGTGCCAGCAGCCCATCCTCCGGGACTAGGTTTAATGAGCAGTTCTTC.

This sequence joins TRBV20-1 and TRBJ2-4; 7 bases fit TRBD1. Germline V CDR1 and CDR2: DFQATT, SNEGSKA (reference sequence). This CDR3 is 15 amino acids long. The trim removed 6 bases at V and 2 bases at J, leaving 10 bases unmatched. CDR3 DNA sequence: TGCAGTGCCCATAGGGACAGCCTAACCAAAAACATTCAGTACTTC. It is translated as CSAHRDSLTKNIQYF.

This clonotype came up many times. This sequence joins TRBV7-2 and TRBJ2-5; D is possibly TRBD1 (6 bases). Trimming removed 5 bases at V and 2 bases at J, with 9 bases between. CDR1 and CDR2 (germline): SGHTA, FQGNSA. The CDR3 extends over 13 amino acids. The CDR3 region is CASSTTGQETQYF. For the CDR3, the DNA is TGTGCCAGCAGCACGACAGGTCAAGAGACCCAGTACTTC.

This clonotype came up a few times. J is TRBJ2-7 and V is TRBV12-3 or TRBV12-4; 8 nucleotides align to TRBD1. CDR3 length: 13 residues. Trimming cost V 6 bases and J 3 bases; bases outside gene matches: 4. CDR3 coding DNA: TGTGCCAGCAGCGACAGGGGAAACTACGAGCAGTACTTC. Its protein is CASSDRGNYEQYF.

This clonotype has more than one count but fewer than ten. The chain joins TRBV12-3 or TRBV12-4 to TRBJ2-2; D perhaps matches TRBD2 (5 bases). The CDR3 is 13 residues long. Trimming stripped 3 bases from V and 4 bases from J, with 6 bases between. The CDR3 nucleotides read TGTGCCAGCAGTTTCGGACTCACCGGGGAGCTGTTTTTT. This codes for CASSFGLTGELFF.

For the CDR3, the DNA is TGCAGCGTTCTAGGCAGGGGGCTCTCGGATGAGCAGTTCTTC. Translated: CSVLGRGLSDEQFF. The V call is TRBV29-1, the J call TRBJ2-1; 8 bases map to TRBD1. The CDR3 loop spans 14 amino acids. Germline V CDR1 and CDR2: SQVTM, ANQGSEA. After removal of 5 bases from V and 8 bases from J, the junction contained 11 bases not matched to a gene.

In nucleotides, the CDR3 is TGCAGCGTTTCCATAACAGGGGACAATGAGCAGTTCTTC. It encodes CSVSITGDNEQFF. The chain recombines TRBV29-1 with TRBJ2-5; 7 nucleotides align to TRBD1. Matching the DNA end better, TRBJ2-1 makes the J call doubtful. CDR3 length equals 13 residues. The germline V gene encodes CDR1 SQVTM and CDR2 ANQGSEA.

The chain is built from TRBV20-1 and TRBJ1-2; 7 positions match TRBD1. CDR3 size: 14 residues. Trimming took 6 bases from V and 3 from J; bases not matched to a gene: 10. Germline assignment: CDR1 DFQATT and CDR2 SNEGSKA (reference sequence). In DNA form, the CDR3 reads TGCAGTGCCCAGACCGGGACAGAAGACTATGGCTACACCTTC. It encodes CSAQTGTEDYGYTF.

A few counts support this clonotype. The rearrangement uses TRBV10-3 and TRBJ2-3; 8 nucleotides agree with TRBD1. V was clipped by 0 bases and J by 3 bases; unmatched bases: 2. Germline lookup yields CDR1 ENHRY and CDR2 SYGVKD. CDR3 length: 15 amino acids. The CDR3 nucleotides are TGTGCCATCAGTGAGTCGCAGGGGGCAACAGATACGCAGTATTTT. Its protein product is CAISESQGATDTQYF.

This chain uses TRBV11-2 with TRBJ2-2; tentatively, D is TRBD1 or TRBD2 (5 bases each). CDR3 size: 17 residues. V dropped 4 bases and J dropped 4 bases, with 19 bases sitting between them. The germline V gene encodes CDR1 SGHAT and CDR2 FQNNGV. The CDR3 here is CASSSLREKRGTGELFF. The DNA of the CDR3 is TGTGCCAGCAGCTCATTACGCGAGAAGAGGGGCACCGGGGAGCTGTTTTTT.

This clonotype was seen a few times. The V call is TRBV7-3, the J call TRBJ2-1, with 13 bases identical to TRBD2. V dropped 0 bases and J dropped 5; count of bases not matched to a gene: 4. The length of the CDR3 is 17 residues. Germline V lookup: CDR1 SGHTA, CDR2 FQGTGA. The CDR3 DNA reads TGTGCCAGCAGCTTAACTCGAACTAGCGGGGGGGACAATGAGCAGTTCTTC. It translates to CASSLTRTSGGDNEQFF.

The chain has TRBV20-1 and TRBJ1-3, with D unclear. The CDR3 totals 14 residues. Trimming shortened V by 7 bases and J by 4 bases, and 17 bases separated the two germline ends. Germline assignment: CDR1 DFQATT and CDR2 SNEGSKA (reference sequence). The CDR3 bases are TGCAGTGTACAAGGCCTGGGAGGGGGAAACACCATATATTTT. Its translation is CSVQGLGGGNTIYF.

This clonotype was recorded a few times. CDR3: CASSPGSVGGTEAFF. The CDR3 bases are TGTGCCAGCAGCCCAGGTAGTGTGGGGGGCACTGAAGCTTTCTTT. V usage is TRBV11-2 and J usage is TRBJ1-1; a possible D gene is TRBD1 (5 bases). V was cut by 5 bases and J by 4 bases, with 17 bases left in between. There are 15 residues in the CDR3. In germline, CDR1 is SGHAT, CDR2 FQNNGV. The full variable domain, completed using reference TRBV11-2 and TRBJ1-1, is EAGVAQSPRYKIIEKRQSVAFWCNPISGHATLYWYQQILGQGPKLLIQFQNNGVVDDSQLPKDRFSAERLKGVDSTLKIQPAKLEDSAVYLCASSPGSVGGTEAFFGQGTRLTVV.

In DNA form, the CDR3 reads TGTGCCAGCAGTTCAGGGATGGATCAGCCCCAGCATTTT. Translating gives CASSSGMDQPQHF. V gene TRBV12-3 or TRBV12-4 combines with J gene TRBJ1-5, with D perhaps TRBD1 (5 bases). The CDR3 has 13 residues. V lost 4 bases and J lost 5, with 9 bases in between.

This rearrangement joins TRBV7-9 to TRBJ2-3; D gene uncertain. The ends were cut back, 0 bases at V and 9 bases at J, with 7 bases in the middle. This CDR3 contains 12 residues. Germline V gene data show CDR1 as SEHNR and CDR2 as FQNEAQ (reference sequence). CDR3 sequence: CASSLASSTQYF. DNA of the CDR3: TGTGCCAGCAGCTTAGCTAGCAGCACGCAGTATTTT.

CDR3: CASSLNSGSPGEQFF. CDR3 DNA sequence: TGTGCCAGCAGCCTGAATAGCGGGAGTCCTGGTGAGCAGTTCTTC. The V call is TRBV27, the J call TRBJ2-1, with 9 bases aligning to TRBD2. The V gene's germline CDR1 is MNHEY and CDR2 SMNVEV (reference sequence). V shed 6 bases and J 9 bases; nucleotides not matched to a gene: 12. CDR3 length: 15 residues.

In its sample, this clonotype was seen a few times. The chain is built from TRBV9 and TRBJ1-2, with D unclear. Trimming left V 2 bases short and J 4 bases short, with 12 bases between. Germline CDR1 SGDLS, CDR2 YYNGEE. The length of the CDR3 is 14 residues. The DNA of the CDR3 is TGTGCCAGCAGCGTCAACACTGACTCCTATGGCTACACCTTC. The encoded protein is CASSVNTDSYGYTF.

The rearrangement links TRBV9 to TRBJ1-1; no firm D call. The CDR3 is 14 amino acids. Germline loops: CDR1 SGDLS, CDR2 YYNGEE. The ends were cut back, 0 bases at V and 1 base at J, with 7 bases in the middle. CDR3 loop: CASSVGRTNTEAFF. The DNA of the CDR3 is TGTGCCAGCAGCGTAGGACGGACGAACACTGAAGCTTTCTTT.

The chain combines TRBV6-6 with TRBJ2-4; 9 bases agree with TRBD1. The junction had 1 base not matched to a gene; V was cut back by 1 base and J by 0 bases. The CDR3 runs 16 residues. The V gene's germline CDR1 is MNHNY and CDR2 SVGAGI (reference sequence). CDR3 residues: CASSYWTGEAKNIQYF. Here the CDR3 DNA reads TGTGCCAGCAGTTACTGGACAGGGGAAGCCAAAAACATTCAGTACTTC.

There are a few counts of this clonotype. The CDR3: CASSPYLAGALEQYF. The CDR3 DNA follows: TGTGCCAGCAGCCCCTACCTAGCGGGAGCTCTCGAGCAGTACTTC. The chain combines TRBV7-2 with TRBJ2-7; 10 bases agree with TRBD2. Losses at the gene ends were 5 bases for V and 6 bases for J; bases not matched to a gene: 10. The germline CDR1 and CDR2 sequences are SGHTA and FQGNSA. The CDR3 sequence is 15 residues long.

This clonotype has just a few counts. The V and J genes are TRBV7-2 and TRBJ1-4; D might be TRBD1 (5 bases). Trimming took 4 bases from V and 4 from J, leaving 13 bases between them. The CDR3 is 15 residues long. Germline CDR1 is SGHTA and CDR2 is FQGNSA. CDR3 bases: TGTGCCAGCAGCTCGGGGGACGCCTATAATGAAAAACTGTTTTTT. Protein sequence: CASSSGDAYNEKLFF.

This clonotype was counted between two and nine times. CDR3 in DNA: TGTGCCAGCAGTTCCGCAAGGACAGGGAGTGGGGGTGGCTACACCTTC. It specifies CASSSARTGSGGGYTF. The chain is built from TRBV12-3 or TRBV12-4 and TRBJ1-2; TRBD1 agrees at 8 bases. The V and J ends lost 4 bases and 7 bases, in that order; junction bases with no gene match: 14. This CDR3 contains 16 residues.

The V call is TRBV9, the J call TRBJ1-1; a weak D match, TRBD1 (5 bases). In germline, CDR1 is SGDLS, CDR2 YYNGEE. The CDR3 loop spans 15 amino acids. Trimming pared 3 bases from V and 5 bases from J, leaving 17 bases between. The CDR3 is CASSAELAGGTEAFF. CDR3 coding DNA: TGTGCCAGCAGCGCTGAATTAGCCGGGGGAACTGAAGCTTTCTTT.

The J gene is TRBJ2-7, the V gene TRBV20-1, with TRBD1 as a possible D gene (5 bases). V dropped 5 bases and J dropped 3 bases, with 14 bases sitting between them. Germline V gene data show CDR1 as DFQATT and CDR2 as SNEGSKA (reference sequence). The CDR3 is 13 amino acids. The CDR3: CSARPSTVYEQYF. CDR3 bases: TGCAGTGCTCGCCCCTCGACAGTCTACGAGCAGTACTTC.

The gene calls are TRBV28 and TRBJ2-5, with 9 bases matching TRBD1. CDR3 length: 15 amino acids. The V and J ends lost 8 bases and 6 bases, in that order; junction bases with no gene match: 13. Germline-derived CDR1 and CDR2 are MDHEN and SYDVKM. The CDR3 protein is CASYIAGTGIKTQYF. The DNA of the CDR3 is TGTGCCAGCTATATTGCTGGGACAGGGATAAAGACCCAGTACTTC.

There are a few counts of this clonotype. V and J are TRBV6-1 and TRBJ2-7, with a possible D match to TRBD1 (5 bases). With 4 bases removed from V and 3 bases from J, the gap between germline ends came to 25 bases. The CDR3 loop spans 18 amino acids. The germline CDR1 and CDR2 sequences are MNHNS and SASEGT. CDR3 bases: TGTGCCAGCAGTGCCATGGGTGGCTCCGACAGAAACTTCTACGAGCAGTACTTC. It encodes CASSAMGGSDRNFYEQYF.

This chain joins TRBV19 and TRBJ1-1, with D perhaps matching TRBD1 (5 bases). V was pared by 8 bases and J by 4 bases, with 20 bases between. In germline, CDR1 is LNHDA, CDR2 SQIVND (reference sequence). CDR3 size: 15 residues. CDR3 in amino acids: CASVGRGGDPTEAFF. The CDR3 DNA reads TGTGCCAGTGTCGGAAGGGGAGGTGATCCCACTGAAGCTTTCTTT.

This clonotype was counted between two and nine times. The gene calls are TRBV2 and TRBJ1-2, with TRBD1 identical over 9 bases. Germline-derived CDR1 and CDR2 are SNHLY and FYNNEI. The length of the CDR3 is 15 residues. Germline trimming cut 5 bases from V and 6 bases from J; bases unmatched to any gene: 10. CDR3 nucleotides: TGTGCCAGCAGTACCGGGACAGGGTCCCGAGATGGCTACACCTTC. This sequence encodes CASSTGTGSRDGYTF.

The rearrangement joins TRBV5-4 to TRBJ2-1, with a possible D match to TRBD2 (6 bases). With 2 bases removed from V and 3 bases from J, the gap between germline ends came to 12 bases. The CDR3 extends over 15 amino acids. Germline loops: CDR1 SGHNT, CDR2 YYREEE (reference sequence). The CDR3 sequence: CASSFVRGGYNEQFF. CDR3 DNA: TGTGCCAGCAGCTTCGTGCGGGGTGGCTACAATGAGCAGTTCTTC.

The chain carries TRBV7-9 and TRBJ2-1; 10 bases map to TRBD1. This CDR3 region has 16 residues. CDR1 and CDR2 (germline): SEHNR, FQNEAQ (reference sequence). V lost 4 bases, J lost 7 bases, and 10 bases stayed unmatched. CDR3 loop: CASSSTTGGRGNEQFF. Written as DNA, the CDR3 is TGTGCCAGCAGCTCGACGACAGGGGGCAGGGGTAATGAGCAGTTCTTC.

In its sample, this clonotype was seen a few times. The chain uses TRBV4-2 and TRBJ2-5; D is uncertain. Germline V gene data show CDR1 as LGHNA and CDR2 as YNFKEQ. CDR3 size: 15 residues. Deletions cut 0 bases from V and 2 bases from J, with 10 bases between. The CDR3 here is CASSQDLGFQETQYF. The DNA of the CDR3 is TGTGCCAGCAGCCAAGATCTCGGGTTTCAAGAGACCCAGTACTTC.